The 28 T cell receptor beta chains listed next were all sequenced from one sample in a study of beta chain features in type 1 diabetes. Study-level findings and limits: Moderate but significant shortening of TCRB CDR3s was recorded in all four CD4+ subsets from Type 1 diabetes patients.

Since all of the isolated RNA was reverse transcribed, expressed TCRB transcripts were what got sequenced. Assay used: immunoSEQ multiplex PCR; TCRdb lists only in-frame clones, some missing. The sample shows hundreds of thousands of clones, about an eighth of them seen only once. Their antigens remain unidentified. The sequencing sample was made of naive CD4+ T cells from blood. All receptors come from a man between 18 and 29 years old with type 1 diabetes.

This clone was detected only a few times. The genes are TRBV27 and TRBJ2-5; TRBD1 matches at 12 bases. The V segment lost 3 bases and the J segment 4 bases; nucleotides outside the gene matches: 3. In germline, CDR1 is MNHEY, CDR2 SMNVEV (reference sequence). This CDR3 has 15 amino acids. For the CDR3, the DNA is TGTGCCAGCAGTTTGGGACAGGGGGCCGGAGAGACCCAGTACTTC. It yields the protein CASSLGQGAGETQYF.

This clone was seen more than once but under ten times. This chain connects TRBV7-8 to TRBJ2-1; D perhaps matches TRBD1 (6 bases). Deletions cut 4 bases from V and 7 bases from J, with 11 bases between. The CDR3 totals 13 residues. Germline V gene lookup returns CDR1 SGHVS and CDR2 FQNEAQ. CDR3 amino acids: CASSSSRGNEQFF. The CDR3 DNA reads TGTGCCAGCAGCTCCTCTAGGGGGAATGAGCAGTTCTTC.

The V and J genes are TRBV5-1 and TRBJ2-7; 8 bases map to TRBD1. The CDR3 length is 13 residues. CDR1 SGHRS and CDR2 YFSETQ come from the germline V gene. The V and J ends lost 7 bases and 5 bases, in that order; junction bases with no gene match: 8. The CDR3 here is CASSALTGDEQYF. In DNA, the CDR3 is TGCGCCAGCTCCGCGTTGACAGGGGACGAGCAGTACTTC.

The chain uses TRBV28 and TRBJ2-3; weak D call: TRBD1 (6 bases). Deletions cut 5 bases from V and 4 bases from J, with 16 bases between. CDR1 is MDHEN and CDR2 is SYDVKM in the germline V gene. The CDR3 contains 15 residues. CDR3 nucleotide sequence: TGTGCCAGCAGTCCTCACCCCTCAGGGGCAGATACGCAGTATTTT. This sequence encodes CASSPHPSGADTQYF.

V is TRBV29-1 and J is TRBJ2-1; tentative D call: TRBD1 (6 bases). The CDR3 runs 13 residues. V lost 4 bases, J lost 3 bases, and 10 bases lay in between. In germline, CDR1 is SQVTM, CDR2 ANQGSEA. The CDR3 region is CSVGTVNYNEQFF. The CDR3 DNA reads as TGCAGCGTTGGGACAGTAAACTACAATGAGCAGTTCTTC.

The CDR3, as DNA: TGTGCCAGCAGTCTTCCCCACCAAAACGAGCAGTACTTC. It encodes CASSLPHQNEQYF. The V gene is TRBV6-5, the J gene TRBJ2-7; D unresolved. The CDR3 is made up of 13 amino acids. Germline V gene data show CDR1 as MNHEY and CDR2 as SVGAGI. V was trimmed by 5 bases and J by 5 bases, leaving 13 bases between them.

In its sample, this clone was seen a few times. The rearrangement links TRBV9 to TRBJ2-7, with unresolved D. The CDR3 is 14 residues long. The V and J ends lost 4 bases and 2 bases respectively, with 13 bases between them. Germline CDR1 and CDR2: SGDLS and YYNGEE. CDR3 amino acids: CASSRRHVPYEQYF. The CDR3 DNA follows: TGTGCCAGCAGCAGACGACACGTGCCCTACGAGCAGTACTTC.

V gene TRBV5-1 combines with J gene TRBJ2-6; no clear D gene. Germline V gives CDR1 SGHRS, CDR2 YFSETQ. The V gene lost 1 base and the J gene lost 0 bases, with 11 bases spanning the gap. The CDR3 is 17 residues long. CDR3 sequence: CASSLSLVSSGANVLTF. In DNA form, the CDR3 reads TGCGCCAGCAGCTTGAGTCTTGTAAGCTCTGGGGCCAACGTCCTGACTTTC.

The chain couples TRBV30 to TRBJ2-4; D uncertain. Germline loops: CDR1 GTSNPN, CDR2 SVGIG (reference sequence). There are 11 residues in the CDR3. Trimming removed 4 bases at V and 7 bases at J, with 8 bases between. The CDR3 is CAWMVGNIQYF. CDR3 bases: TGTGCCTGGATGGTCGGGAACATTCAGTACTTC. The entire variable domain, with the rest obtained from reference TRBV30 and TRBJ2-4, is as follows: SQTIHQWPATLVQPVGSPLSLECTVEGTSNPNLYWYRQAAGRGLQLLFYSVGIGQISSEVPQNLSASRPQDRQFILSSKKLLLSDSGFYLCAWMVGNIQYFGAGTRLSVL.

This clone came up a few times. The chain combines TRBV6-5 with TRBJ2-2; 8 positions agree with TRBD1. Germline loops: CDR1 MNHEY, CDR2 SVGAGI. The CDR3 has 14 residues. With 5 bases clipped from V and 7 bases from J, the junction kept 6 bases outside the gene matches. CDR3 in DNA: TGTGCCAGCAGTCGGCAGGGGGCGGGCGGGGAGCTGTTTTTT. This codes for CASSRQGAGGELFF.

This chain connects TRBV9 to TRBJ1-2, with 8 bases matching TRBD1. Germline CDR1 reads SGDLS; CDR2 reads YYNGEE. Unmatched junction bases numbered 13, after V lost 5 bases and J lost 4 bases. The length of the CDR3 is 16 residues. This CDR3 is CASSSGGQVHPYGYTF. CDR3 in DNA: TGTGCCAGCAGTAGTGGGGGACAGGTCCACCCCTATGGCTACACCTTC.

This clone was detected a few times. The gene calls are TRBV4-2 and TRBJ1-1; unclear D gene. The CDR3 contains 11 residues. The V end was cut by 0 bases, the J end by 11 bases, with 7 bases between. Per the germline V gene, CDR1 is LGHNA and CDR2 is YNFKEQ. CDR3 bases: TGTGCCAGCAGCCAAGATTTCAAGGCTTTCTTT. Translation gives CASSQDFKAFF.

This clone was seen only a few times. The J gene is TRBJ2-3, the V gene TRBV29-1, with D tentatively TRBD1 (5 bases). V dropped 4 bases and J dropped 0 bases, with 20 bases sitting between them. In germline, CDR1 is SQVTM, CDR2 ANQGSEA. This CDR3 is 17 amino acids long. CDR3 in amino acids: CSVARRRSKGSTDTQYF. The CDR3 DNA sequence: TGCAGCGTTGCCAGAAGGCGCTCCAAGGGGAGCACAGATACGCAGTATTTT.

The rearrangement uses TRBV5-1 and TRBJ1-2; the D is unclear. Germline-derived CDR1 and CDR2 are SGHRS and YFSETQ. The CDR3 sequence is 12 residues long. V was cut by 4 bases and J by 4 bases, with 8 bases left in between. CDR3 protein: CASSPGIYGYTF. The CDR3 region has the DNA TGCGCCAGCAGCCCGGGGATCTATGGCTACACCTTC.

This chain joins TRBV19 and TRBJ2-1; TRBD2 matches 7 bases. The germline CDR1 and CDR2 sequences are LNHDA and SQIVND (reference sequence). This CDR3 comprises 14 residues. V trimming: 5 bases; J trimming: 1 base; junction bases outside the gene matches: 2. The CDR3 nucleotides are TGTGCCAGTAGTGCGGGACTATCCTACAATGAGCAGTTCTTC. Protein product: CASSAGLSYNEQFF.

Worth noting for this clone: The same CDR3 arises from other DNA sequences in this sample as well. This chain uses TRBV18 with TRBJ2-7, with D possibly called TRBD1 or TRBD2 (5 bases each). The CDR3 has 14 amino acids. Germline loops: CDR1 KGHSH, CDR2 LQKENI. Trimming took off 3 bases at V and 2 bases at J, with 11 bases between the two ends. CDR3 amino acids: CASSPGQGAYEQYF. CDR3 nucleotides: TGTGCCAGCTCACCCGGCCAGGGAGCCTACGAGCAGTACTTC.

This sequence joins TRBV28 and TRBJ2-6, with 7 bases fitting TRBD1. V was pared by 3 bases and J by 3 bases, with 11 bases of the junction left unmatched. Germline V gene sequence: CDR1 MDHEN, CDR2 SYDVKM. The CDR3 is 18 residues long. CDR3 sequence: CASSFSIGRGIGANVLTF. For the CDR3, the DNA is TGTGCCAGCAGTTTTTCCATCGGCAGGGGGATTGGGGCCAACGTCCTGACTTTC.

This clone has a handful of counts. The V call is TRBV10-2, the J call TRBJ2-5; 7 bases fit TRBD2. The CDR3 totals 14 residues. The trim removed 1 base at V and 5 bases at J, leaving 4 bases unmatched. Germline lookup yields CDR1 WSHSY and CDR2 SAAADI. Here the CDR3 DNA reads TGCGCCAGCAGTGAGTGGGAGGGAATGGAGACCCAGTACTTC. As protein: CASSEWEGMETQYF.

This chain connects TRBV7-2 to TRBJ1-5, with no clear D. The germline V gene has CDR1 SGHTA and CDR2 FQGNSA. The CDR3 is 15 residues long. V was cut by 4 bases and J by 1 base, with 11 bases left in between. The CDR3: CASSSLDGSNQPQHF. The CDR3 nucleotides read TGTGCCAGCAGCTCGCTCGATGGGAGCAATCAGCCCCAGCATTTT.

This clone was seen more than once but under ten times. This chain links TRBV19 with TRBJ2-1; D might be TRBD2 (6 bases). Germline loops: CDR1 LNHDA, CDR2 SQIVND (reference sequence). Trimming removed 3 bases at V and 8 bases at J, with 14 bases between. The CDR3 is made up of 14 amino acids. CDR3 loop: CASSIRSREDEQFF. The CDR3 DNA sequence: TGTGCCAGTAGTATTAGGTCCAGGGAGGATGAGCAGTTCTTC.

The CDR3 DNA is TGTGCCAGCAGCTTAGGACTAGCGTACAATGAGCAGTTCTTC. Its protein product is CASSLGLAYNEQFF. The J gene is TRBJ2-1, the V gene TRBV7-2; the match to TRBD2 covers 8 bases. This CDR3 has 14 amino acids. J was trimmed by 4 bases and V by 1 base; bases with no gene match: 0. Germline values: CDR1 SGHTA, CDR2 FQGNSA.

The V gene is TRBV30, the J gene TRBJ2-5, with TRBD1 identical over 10 bases. Germline V CDR1 and CDR2: GTSNPN, SVGIG (reference sequence). The V gene end was trimmed by 6 bases and the J gene end by 4 bases; junction bases not matched to a gene: 5. This CDR3 region has 13 residues. Here the CDR3 DNA reads TGTGCCTGTGACAGGGGGCGCACAGAGACCCAGTACTTC. Amino acids: CACDRGRTETQYF.

This clone was seen a handful of times. The chain uses TRBV2 and TRBJ2-5; D is uncertain. CDR3 length: 12 amino acids. Germline assignment: CDR1 SNHLY and CDR2 FYNNEI. V lost 2 bases and J lost 3, with 4 bases in between. The CDR3 bases are TGTGCCAGCAGTGAATCGAAAGAGACCCAGTACTTC. Translation: CASSESKETQYF.

The chain couples TRBV21-1 to TRBJ2-3; the table's D call, TRBD1, has no DNA check behind it. TRBV21-1 is a pseudogene segment. The CDR3 is made up of 17 amino acids. The CDR3 region is CASSKGPGWKGTDTQYF. The CDR3 DNA sequence: TGTGCCAGCAGCAAAGGGCCAGGGTGGAAAGGGACAGATACGCAGTATTTT.

J is TRBJ1-4 and V is TRBV7-9; TRBD1 matches at 7 bases. Trimming cost V 4 bases and J 7 bases; bases outside gene matches: 3. The CDR3 loop spans 13 amino acids. CDR1 and CDR2 (germline): SEHNR, FQNEAQ (reference sequence). CDR3 sequence reads: CASSWDSSEKLFF. Written as DNA, the CDR3 is TGTGCCAGCAGCTGGGACAGTAGTGAAAAACTGTTTTTT.

J is TRBJ2-4 and V is TRBV30; no firm D call. V lost 5 bases to trimming and J lost 5 bases, with 13 bases between them. CDR1 GTSNPN and CDR2 SVGIG come from the germline V gene (reference sequence). The CDR3 is 13 residues long. The CDR3 is CAWELGPENIQYF. DNA of the CDR3: TGTGCCTGGGAACTGGGTCCCGAAAACATTCAGTACTTC.

This sequence joins TRBV11-2 and TRBJ1-6, with a tentative D call TRBD1 (5 bases). CDR1 is SGHAT, CDR2 FQNNGV, per germline. The V gene lost 4 bases and the J gene lost 0 bases, with 13 bases spanning the gap. The CDR3 covers 17 residues. The CDR3 reads CASSSTAASSYNSPLHF. The DNA of the CDR3 is TGTGCCAGCAGCTCGACAGCGGCGAGCTCCTATAATTCACCCCTCCACTTT. Full variable domain (outside the CDR3, taken from reference TRBV11-2 and TRBJ1-6): EAGVAQSPRYKIIEKRQSVAFWCNPISGHATLYWYQQILGQGPKLLIQFQNNGVVDDSQLPKDRFSAERLKGVDSTLKIQPAKLEDSAVYLCASSSTAASSYNSPLHFGNGTRLTVT.

V gene TRBV4-2 combines with J gene TRBJ2-3; 13 bases are shared with TRBD2. CDR3 length: 15 amino acids. Germline V gene sequence: CDR1 LGHNA, CDR2 YNFKEQ. The trim removed 7 bases at V and 4 bases at J, leaving 5 bases unmatched. CDR3 protein: CASKVLAGGADTQYF. The CDR3 nucleotides read TGTGCCAGCAAAGTACTAGCGGGAGGGGCAGATACGCAGTATTTT.